What follows are 8 T cell receptor beta chains derived from one specimen sequenced in a study of CD8 T cells in ankylosing spondylitis. TCRdb recomputed calls from the 5' RACE reads with MiXCR, one row per CDR3 protein. The sample lists some 240,000 distinct CDR3 sequences, around 7.8% occurring once. Sequenced input: blood, either unsorted or a sorted T cell fraction (not recorded which). Receptors were obtained from a male donor with ankylosing spondylitis or in good health (not recorded which).

This clonotype was found a few times. This sequence joins TRBV11-1 and TRBJ2-1; 15 bases are a match to TRBD2. The CDR3 covers 19 residues. The trim removed 2 bases at V and 0 bases at J, leaving 5 bases unmatched. The V gene's germline CDR1 is SGHAT and CDR2 FQDESV (reference sequence). Here the CDR3 reads CASSLTGTSGGPSYNEQFF. The CDR3 DNA sequence: TGTGCCAGCAGCTTAACCGGGACTAGCGGGGGGCCCTCCTACAATGAGCAGTTCTTC.

This clonotype was recorded at least ten times. This chain's CDR3 is CASSLGTAVTYEQYF. For the CDR3, the DNA is TGTGCCAGCAGTTTGGGGACAGCGGTTACCTACGAGCAGTACTTC. J is TRBJ2-7 and V is TRBV28; 7 bases agree with TRBD1. CDR3 size: 15 residues. V gave up 3 bases and J gave up 2 bases; unmatched junction bases: 7. Per the germline V gene, CDR1 is MDHEN and CDR2 is SYDVKM.

This clonotype was observed at least ten times. The chain carries TRBV7-2 and TRBJ2-2; no definite D call. Germline V CDR1 and CDR2: SGHTA, FQGNSA. There are 13 residues in the CDR3. V gave up 8 bases and J gave up 7 bases, with 14 bases separating them. CDR3 bases: TGTGCCAGCGCAACATTAGGTATCGGGGAGCTGTTTTTT. Protein sequence: CASATLGIGELFF.

This clonotype has ten or more counts. The CDR3 bases are TGTGCCAGCAGTTACTCCTGGGGGCTAGCGGGAGGCAATGAGCAGTTCTTC. This translates into CASSYSWGLAGGNEQFF. The chain recombines TRBV6-2 or TRBV6-3 with TRBJ2-1; 11 bases are a match to TRBD2. V lost 0 bases to trimming and J lost 6 bases; unmatched junction nucleotides: 7. Germline V gives CDR1 MNHEY, CDR2 SVGEGT. The length of the CDR3 is 17 residues.

This clonotype has just one count. A much larger clone differs from this one at a single base, so this may be a read error. The gene calls are TRBV7-9 and TRBJ2-7; D might be TRBD2 (5 bases). Germline CDR1 SEHNR, CDR2 FQNEAQ (reference sequence). The V and J ends lost 1 base and 5 bases respectively, with 15 bases between them. The CDR3 consists of 15 residues. Here the CDR3 DNA reads TGTGCCAGCAGCTTAGGATCTAGCAGGAGTAACGAGCAGTACTTC. Protein product: CASSLGSSRSNEQYF.

This clonotype was counted a few times. J is TRBJ2-7 and V is TRBV6-2 or TRBV6-3; D gene ambiguous. The CDR3 has 12 residues. Germline-derived CDR1 and CDR2 are MNHEY and SVGEGT. The V end lost 5 bases, the J end lost 4 bases, and 9 bases lay between the germline ends. CDR3 coding DNA: TGTGCCAGCAGTCCTCAGCAATACGAGCAGTACTTC. It translates to CASSPQQYEQYF.

This clonotype was recorded at least ten times. As DNA, the CDR3 is TGCGCCAGCAGCCATATGCGGATGGGGGACTACGAGCAGTACTTC. As protein: CASSHMRMGDYEQYF. The rearrangement joins TRBV5-1 to TRBJ2-7, with D perhaps matching TRBD1 or TRBD2 (5 bases each). Germline CDR1 and CDR2: SGHRS and YFSETQ. With 4 bases removed from V and 3 bases from J, the gap between germline ends came to 17 bases. The CDR3 extends over 15 amino acids.

This clonotype was observed many times. The V call is TRBV7-2, the J call TRBJ1-2; the D gene is possibly TRBD1 (5 bases). This CDR3 has 15 amino acids. Germline V gene data show CDR1 as SGHTA and CDR2 as FQGNSA. With 2 bases removed from V and 5 bases from J, the gap between germline ends came to 15 bases. CDR3 coding DNA: TGTGCCAGCAGCTTAAATGGGGACCCAGGGTATGGCTACACCTTC. It codes for CASSLNGDPGYGYTF.